Listed here are 16 T cell receptor beta chains from one sample, sequenced in a study of molecular identifiers for immune sequencing clone quantification. TCRdb analysed the PCR reads with MiXCR anew, one entry per CDR3 protein. The sample carries around 480,000 distinct CDR3 sequences, about 21% recorded once. Sequencing was performed on naive CD8+ T cells from blood, with Jurkat cell RNA spiked in. Subset noted: FACS-sorted CD8+CD4-CCR7+CD45RA+ naive T cells. These receptors originate from a human donor in good health. Some libraries in this study had Jurkat cell RNA spiked in.

This clonotype was seen a few times. The V call is TRBV12-3 or TRBV12-4, the J call TRBJ1-3; D ambiguous. This CDR3 spans 17 amino acids. The V and J ends lost 4 bases and 2 bases respectively, with 18 bases between them. CDR3 loop: CASSSTIGAHAGNTIYF. The CDR3, as DNA: TGTGCCAGCAGTTCGACAATAGGAGCACATGCTGGAAACACCATATATTTT.

The chain joins TRBV24-1 to TRBJ2-5; 11 bases line up with TRBD2. CDR1 KGHDR and CDR2 SFDVKD come from the germline V gene. The ends lost 2 bases at V and 0 bases at J; junction bases unmatched: 4. CDR3 size: 17 residues. The CDR3 loop is CATSDSLAGVDQETQYF. In DNA form, the CDR3 reads TGTGCCACCAGTGATTCACTAGCGGGAGTTGACCAAGAGACCCAGTACTTC.

This clonotype was seen a few times. J is TRBJ1-1 and V is TRBV2; D remains ambiguous. Looked up from germline, CDR1 is SNHLY and CDR2 is FYNNEI. V shed 8 bases and J shed 4 bases, with 5 bases lying between them. The CDR3 spans 10 residues. The CDR3 protein is CASLVTEAFF. The CDR3 nucleotides are TGTGCCAGCCTCGTCACTGAAGCTTTCTTT.

There are many counts of this clonotype. CDR3 loop: CSVVLSRETQYF. Written as DNA, the CDR3 is TGCAGCGTTGTTCTTAGTCGAGAGACCCAGTACTTC. The chain combines TRBV29-1 with TRBJ2-5; D not resolved. The CDR3 spans 12 residues. CDR1 and CDR2 from the germline V gene are SQVTM and ANQGSEA. V was cut by 4 bases and J by 4 bases, with 10 bases left in between.

This clonotype was counted many times. The V call is TRBV28, the J call TRBJ2-7; either TRBD1 or TRBD2 may fit D (5 bases each). The CDR3 extends over 13 amino acids. Between the trimmed V and J ends, which lost 3 bases and 4 bases, there was a span of 10 bases. Per germline, CDR1 MDHEN and CDR2 SYDVKM. The CDR3: CASSFRGWYEQYF. The CDR3, as DNA: TGTGCCAGCAGTTTCCGGGGCTGGTACGAGCAGTACTTC.

As for this clonotype: The CDR3 does not end in the conserved phenylalanine or tryptophan, so this is likely a read error. The DNA is left out, because the CDR3 cannot be placed on it with certainty; the CDR3 is given as TCRdb lists it. The V gene is TRBV29-1, the J gene TRBJ1-2; TRBD1 is the table's D call, not checked against the DNA. A total of 13 residues make up the CDR3, ends included. Per germline, CDR1 SQVTM and CDR2 ANQGSEA. The CDR3 here is CSVSRDSNYGYAL.

This clonotype was picked up many times. This chain joins TRBV7-9 and TRBJ2-2; 7 bases map to TRBD1. CDR3 length: 16 amino acids. V gave up 10 bases and J gave up 3 bases; unmatched junction bases: 14. From germline, CDR1 is SEHNR and CDR2 FQNEAQ (reference sequence). Written as DNA, the CDR3 is TGTGCCACCACCCACACCGGGACAGCTTACACCGGGGAGCTGTTTTTT. It translates to CATTHTGTAYTGELFF.

This clonotype occurred many times. The rearrangement joins TRBV2 to TRBJ2-7, with D maybe TRBD1 (5 bases). The V gene lost 5 bases and the J gene lost 3 bases, with 17 bases spanning the gap. The CDR3 totals 15 residues. CDR1 and CDR2 (germline): SNHLY, FYNNEI. The CDR3 bases are TGTGCCAGCAGTCTTTCCTGGGGCGTTGACTACGAGCAGTACTTC. Translated, it gives CASSLSWGVDYEQYF.

Regarding this clonotype: One base away lies a much larger clone, so this may be a sequencing read error. The chain combines TRBV6-2 or TRBV6-3 with TRBJ2-4, with D possibly TRBD1 on 6 matching bases. Germline CDR1 MNHEY, CDR2 SVGEGT. The CDR3 is 16 residues long. Between the trimmed V and J ends, which lost 6 bases and 0 bases, there was a span of 15 bases. This CDR3 reads CASRRTVGLAKNIQYF. The DNA of the CDR3 is TGTGCCAGCAGGAGGACAGTAGGCCTAGCCAAAAACATTCAGTACTTC.

This clonotype was seen many times. The V and J genes are TRBV28 and TRBJ2-7; TRBD2 agrees at 9 bases. With V trimmed by 2 bases and J by 4 bases, 6 bases remained unmatched. This CDR3 has 15 amino acids. From germline, CDR1 is MDHEN and CDR2 SYDVKM. As DNA, the CDR3 is TGTGCCAGCAGTTTACCCTCGACTAGCGGATACGAGCAGTACTTC. Its protein product is CASSLPSTSGYEQYF.

The rearrangement joins TRBV20-1 to TRBJ2-7; 11 bases fit TRBD1. The CDR3 is 15 residues long. With V trimmed by 0 bases and J by 5 bases, 6 bases remained unmatched. Germline CDR1 is DFQATT and CDR2 is SNEGSKA (reference sequence). CDR3: CSARDWTGGGHEQYF. The CDR3 DNA is TGCAGTGCTAGAGATTGGACAGGGGGCGGTCACGAGCAGTACTTC.

Ten or more counts support this clonotype. The CDR3 nucleotides are TGTGCCAGCAGCCCGGGCACCGGGACTAGCGGTTTATACGAGCAGTACTTC. This sequence encodes CASSPGTGTSGLYEQYF. This chain joins TRBV9 and TRBJ2-7; TRBD2 agrees at 11 bases. In germline, CDR1 is SGDLS, CDR2 YYNGEE. This CDR3 contains 17 residues. V gave up 4 bases and J gave up 4 bases; unmatched junction bases: 13.

For this clonotype: Since a much larger clone is just one base distant, this may be a read error. The V and J genes are TRBV5-1 and TRBJ2-7; a weak D match, TRBD1 (5 bases). The CDR3 sequence is 14 residues long. Germline CDR1 reads SGHRS; CDR2 reads YFSETQ. For the CDR3, the DNA is TGCGTCAGCAGCTTGGCGCCAGGGTTGGACGAGCAGTACTTC. Protein: CVSSLAPGLDEQYF. The entire variable domain, with the rest obtained from reference TRBV5-1 and TRBJ2-7, is as follows: KAGVTQTPRYLIKTRGQQVTLSCSPISGHRSVSWYQQTPGQGLQFLFEYFSETQRNKGNFPGRFSGRQFSNSRSEMNVSTLELGDSALYLCVSSLAPGLDEQYFGPGTRLTVT.

This clonotype occurred many times. The V gene is TRBV7-9, the J gene TRBJ1-1; D may be TRBD1 (5 bases). CDR1 is SEHNR, CDR2 FQNEAQ, per germline (reference sequence). V was clipped by 2 bases and J by 1 base, with 11 bases between them. The CDR3 has 15 residues. CDR3 protein: CASSLWRGQNTEAFF. Written as DNA, the CDR3 is TGTGCCAGCAGCTTATGGAGGGGTCAGAACACTGAAGCTTTCTTT.

This clonotype was seen at least ten times. The CDR3 DNA is TGTGCCAGCAGCTCAGGACTAGCGGGAGGGCCCTCAGATACGCAGTATTTT. Translating gives CASSSGLAGGPSDTQYF. V usage is TRBV7-3 and J usage is TRBJ2-3; 15 bases map to TRBD2. Germline CDR1 and CDR2: SGHTA and FQGTGA. CDR3 size: 17 residues. V shed 4 bases and J 4 bases; nucleotides not matched to a gene: 6.

This clonotype was counted ten times or more. V is TRBV15 and J is TRBJ2-7; D remains ambiguous. This CDR3 contains 14 residues. Per germline, CDR1 LNHNV and CDR2 YYDKDF (reference sequence). V was trimmed by 2 bases and J by 2 bases, leaving 10 bases between them. CDR3 sequence: CATSRSRGAYEQYF. The CDR3 DNA is TGTGCCACCAGCAGATCCCGTGGGGCCTACGAGCAGTACTTC.